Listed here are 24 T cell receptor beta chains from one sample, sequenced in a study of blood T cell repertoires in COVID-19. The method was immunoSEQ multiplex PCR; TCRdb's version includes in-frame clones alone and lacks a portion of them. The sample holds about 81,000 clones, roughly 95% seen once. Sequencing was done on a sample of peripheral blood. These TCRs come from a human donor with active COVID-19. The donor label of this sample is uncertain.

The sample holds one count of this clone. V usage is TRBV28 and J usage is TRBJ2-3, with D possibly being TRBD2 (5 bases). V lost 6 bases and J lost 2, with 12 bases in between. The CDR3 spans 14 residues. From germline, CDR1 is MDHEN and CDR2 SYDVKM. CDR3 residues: CASSPGSDTDTQYF. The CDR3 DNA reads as TGTGCCAGCAGCCCGGGTAGCGACACAGATACGCAGTATTTT.

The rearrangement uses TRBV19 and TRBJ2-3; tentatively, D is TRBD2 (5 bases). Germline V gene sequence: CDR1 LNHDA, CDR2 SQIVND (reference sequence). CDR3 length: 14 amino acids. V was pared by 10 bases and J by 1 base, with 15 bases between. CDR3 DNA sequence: TGTGCCACCGGAGAGGGCGGTGGCACAGATACGCAGTATTTT. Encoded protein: CATGEGGGTDTQYF.

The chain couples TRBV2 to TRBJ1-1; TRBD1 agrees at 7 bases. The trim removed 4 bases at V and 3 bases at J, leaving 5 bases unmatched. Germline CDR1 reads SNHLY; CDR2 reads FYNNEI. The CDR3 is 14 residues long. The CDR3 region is CASSVRDRYTEAFF. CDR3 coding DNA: TGTGCCAGCAGTGTGCGGGACAGATACACTGAAGCTTTCTTT.

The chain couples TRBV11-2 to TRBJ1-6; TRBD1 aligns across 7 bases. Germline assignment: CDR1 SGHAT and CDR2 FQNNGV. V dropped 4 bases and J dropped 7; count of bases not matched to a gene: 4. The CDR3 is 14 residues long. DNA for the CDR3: TGTGCCAGCAGCTCAGACAGGGCCAATTCACCCCTCCACTTT. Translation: CASSSDRANSPLHF.

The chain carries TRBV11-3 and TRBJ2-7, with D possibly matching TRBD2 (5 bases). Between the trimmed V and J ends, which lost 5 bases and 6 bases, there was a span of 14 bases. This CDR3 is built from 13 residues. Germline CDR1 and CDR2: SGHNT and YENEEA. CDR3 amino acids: CASSERFGVEQYF. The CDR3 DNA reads TGTGCCAGCAGCGAACGGTTCGGGGTCGAGCAGTACTTC.

This chain's CDR3 is CASSLANLNYGYTF. In nucleotides, the CDR3 is TGTGCCAGCAGCTTGGCTAACCTAAACTATGGCTACACCTTC. V usage is TRBV5-6 and J usage is TRBJ1-2, with D hard to call. V lost 0 bases and J 2 bases, leaving 8 bases between the germline ends. CDR3 length: 14 amino acids. Germline assignment: CDR1 SGHDT and CDR2 YYEEEE.

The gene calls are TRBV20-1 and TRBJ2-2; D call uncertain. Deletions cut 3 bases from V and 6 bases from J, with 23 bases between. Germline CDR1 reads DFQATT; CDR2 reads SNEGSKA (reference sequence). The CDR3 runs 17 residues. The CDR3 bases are TGCAGTGCTAGTCGGTTCACCGGGTCGCAATCCCCCGGGGAGCTGTTTTTT. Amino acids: CSASRFTGSQSPGELFF.

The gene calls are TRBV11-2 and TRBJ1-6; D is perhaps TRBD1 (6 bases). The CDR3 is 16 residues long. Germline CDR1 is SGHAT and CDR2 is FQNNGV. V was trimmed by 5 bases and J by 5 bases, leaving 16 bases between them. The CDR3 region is CASSPIQGPDNSPLHF. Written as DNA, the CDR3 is TGTGCCAGCAGCCCTATCCAGGGGCCCGATAATTCACCCCTCCACTTT.

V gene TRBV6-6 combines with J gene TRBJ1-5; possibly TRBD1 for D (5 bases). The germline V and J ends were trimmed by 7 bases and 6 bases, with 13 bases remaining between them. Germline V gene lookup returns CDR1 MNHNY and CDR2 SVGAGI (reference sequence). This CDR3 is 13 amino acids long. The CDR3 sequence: CASTTGTGQPQHF. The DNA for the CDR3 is TGTGCCAGCACTACAGGTACCGGTCAGCCCCAGCATTTT.

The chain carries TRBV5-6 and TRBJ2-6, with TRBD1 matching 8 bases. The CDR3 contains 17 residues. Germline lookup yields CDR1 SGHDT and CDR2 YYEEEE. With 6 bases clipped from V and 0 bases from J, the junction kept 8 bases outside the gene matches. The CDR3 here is CASTPTGAFSGANVLTF. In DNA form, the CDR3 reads TGTGCCAGCACCCCGACAGGGGCCTTCTCTGGGGCCAACGTCCTGACTTTC.

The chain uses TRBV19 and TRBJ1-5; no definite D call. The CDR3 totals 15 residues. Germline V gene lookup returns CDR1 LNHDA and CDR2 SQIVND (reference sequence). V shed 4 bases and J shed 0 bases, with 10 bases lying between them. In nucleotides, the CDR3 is TGTGCCAGTAGTAGCACAATTTATAGCAATCAGCCCCAGCATTTT. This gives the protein CASSSTIYSNQPQHF.

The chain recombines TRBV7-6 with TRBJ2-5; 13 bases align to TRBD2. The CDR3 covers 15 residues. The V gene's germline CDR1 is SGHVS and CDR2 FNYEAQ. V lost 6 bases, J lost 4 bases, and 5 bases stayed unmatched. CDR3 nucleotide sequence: TGTGCCAGCAGTTGGACTAGCGGGGGCGCAGAGACCCAGTACTTC. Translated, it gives CASSWTSGGAETQYF.

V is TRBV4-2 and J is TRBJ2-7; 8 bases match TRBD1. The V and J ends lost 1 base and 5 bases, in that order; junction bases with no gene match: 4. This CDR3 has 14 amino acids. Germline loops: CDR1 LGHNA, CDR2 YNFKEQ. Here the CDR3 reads CASSQGQGSHEQYF. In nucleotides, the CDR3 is TGTGCCAGCAGCCAAGGACAGGGGTCCCACGAGCAGTACTTC.

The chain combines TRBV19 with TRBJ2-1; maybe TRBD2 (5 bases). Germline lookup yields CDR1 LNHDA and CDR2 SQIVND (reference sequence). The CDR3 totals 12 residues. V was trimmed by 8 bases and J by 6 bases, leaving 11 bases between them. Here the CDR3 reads CASGPGSNEQFF. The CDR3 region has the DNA TGTGCCAGTGGCCCGGGGAGCAATGAGCAGTTCTTC.

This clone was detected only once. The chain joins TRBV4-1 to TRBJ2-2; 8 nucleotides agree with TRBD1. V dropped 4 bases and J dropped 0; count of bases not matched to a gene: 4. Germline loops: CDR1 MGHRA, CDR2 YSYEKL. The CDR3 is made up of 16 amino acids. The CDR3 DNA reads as TGCGCCAGCAGCCTGGACAGGGTCGCGAACACCGGGGAGCTGTTTTTT. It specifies CASSLDRVANTGELFF.

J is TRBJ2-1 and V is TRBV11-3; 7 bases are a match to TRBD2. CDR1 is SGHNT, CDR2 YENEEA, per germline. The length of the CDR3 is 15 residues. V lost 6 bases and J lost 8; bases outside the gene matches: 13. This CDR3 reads CASRTGTTASHEQFF. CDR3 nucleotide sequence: TGTGCCAGCAGAACCGGGACTACCGCGTCCCATGAGCAGTTCTTC. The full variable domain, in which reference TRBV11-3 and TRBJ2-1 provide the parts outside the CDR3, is EAGVVQSPRYKIIEKKQPVAFWCNPISGHNTLYWYLQNLGQGPELLIRYENEEAVDDSQLPKDRFSAERLKGVDSTLKIQPAELGDSAVYLCASRTGTTASHEQFFGPGTRLTVL.

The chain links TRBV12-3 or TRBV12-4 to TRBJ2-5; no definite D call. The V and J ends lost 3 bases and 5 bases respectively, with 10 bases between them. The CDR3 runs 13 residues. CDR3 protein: CASSLGLKETQYF. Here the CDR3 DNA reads TGTGCCAGCAGTTTGGGCCTAAAGGAGACCCAGTACTTC.

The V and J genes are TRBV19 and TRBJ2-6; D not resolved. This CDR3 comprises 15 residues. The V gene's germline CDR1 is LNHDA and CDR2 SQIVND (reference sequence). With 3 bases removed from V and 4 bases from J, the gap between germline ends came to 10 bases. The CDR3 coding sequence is TGTGCCAGTAGTATCCCGGGTGGCGGGGCCAACGTCCTGACTTTC. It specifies CASSIPGGGANVLTF.

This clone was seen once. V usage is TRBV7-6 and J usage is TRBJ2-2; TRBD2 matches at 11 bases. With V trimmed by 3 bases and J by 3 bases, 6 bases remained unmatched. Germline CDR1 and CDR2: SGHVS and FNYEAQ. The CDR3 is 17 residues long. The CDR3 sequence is CASSFHRTSGYTGELFF. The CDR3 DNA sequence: TGTGCCAGCAGCTTCCACCGGACTAGCGGGTACACCGGGGAGCTGTTTTTT.

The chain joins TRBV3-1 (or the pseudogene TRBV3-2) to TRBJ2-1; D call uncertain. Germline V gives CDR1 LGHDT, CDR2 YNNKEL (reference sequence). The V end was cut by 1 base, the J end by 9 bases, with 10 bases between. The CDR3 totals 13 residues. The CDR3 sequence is CASSQARTGEQFF. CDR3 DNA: TGTGCCAGCAGCCAAGCAAGAACCGGTGAGCAGTTCTTC.

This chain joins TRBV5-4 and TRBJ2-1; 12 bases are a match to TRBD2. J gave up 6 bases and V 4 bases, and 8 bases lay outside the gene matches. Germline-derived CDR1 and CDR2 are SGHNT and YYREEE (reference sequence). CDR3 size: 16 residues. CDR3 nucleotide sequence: TGTGCCAGCAGCGGCCGACTAGCGGGGGAGGCCAATGAGCAGTTCTTC. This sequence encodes CASSGRLAGEANEQFF. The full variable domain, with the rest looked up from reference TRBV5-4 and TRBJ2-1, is ETGVTQSPTHLIKTRGQQVTLRCSSQSGHNTVSWYQQALGQGPQFIFQYYREEENGRGNFPPRFSGLQFPNYSSELNVNALELDDSALYLCASSGRLAGEANEQFFGPGTRLTVL.

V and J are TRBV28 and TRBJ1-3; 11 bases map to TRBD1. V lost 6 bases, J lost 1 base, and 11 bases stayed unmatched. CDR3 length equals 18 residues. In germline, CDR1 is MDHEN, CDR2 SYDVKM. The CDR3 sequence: CASRSGQGAVVSGNTIYF. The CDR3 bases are TGTGCCAGCAGGTCAGGACAGGGGGCTGTTGTGTCTGGAAACACCATATATTTT.

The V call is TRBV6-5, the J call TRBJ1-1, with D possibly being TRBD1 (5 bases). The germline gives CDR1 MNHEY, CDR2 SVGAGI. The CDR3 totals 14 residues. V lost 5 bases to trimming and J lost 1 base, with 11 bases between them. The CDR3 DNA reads TGTGCCAGCAGTCCCGCGGGGGGGAACACTGAAGCTTTCTTT. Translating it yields CASSPAGGNTEAFF.

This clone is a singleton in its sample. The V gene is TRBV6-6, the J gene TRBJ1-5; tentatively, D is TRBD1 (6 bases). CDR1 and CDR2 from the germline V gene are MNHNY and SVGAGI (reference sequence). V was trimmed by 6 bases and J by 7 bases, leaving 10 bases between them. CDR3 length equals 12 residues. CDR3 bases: TGTGCCAGCAGGAACAGGGACCAGCCCCAGCATTTT. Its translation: CASRNRDQPQHF.